These T cell receptor beta chains were read from a single sample in a study of OX40 agonist ivuxolimab in advanced cancers. Data came from immunoSEQ multiplex PCR; TCRdb stores just in-frame clones and leaves some out. This table holds approximately 60,000 clones, about 83% found once. The material sequenced was CD4+ or CD8+ T cells sorted from blood, taken in a trial of the OX40 agonist ivuxolimab. The receptors here all came from an adult with an advanced solid tumor such as melanoma, head and neck, liver or kidney cancer. Both conserved end residues are part of each CDR3. D genes are given only for firm matches. Clone sizes are given selectively: once, few, many, or a class where the clone is expanded.

d_call: TRBD1
j_call: TRBJ2-7
clone_size: .
v_call: TRBV6-5
cdr3_nt: TGTGCCAGCAGTAAACCGGGACAGTCCTACGAGCAGTACTTC
cdr3_aa: CASSKPGQSYEQYF

d_call: .
j_call: TRBJ2-7
clone_size: .
v_call: TRBV18
cdr3_nt: TGTGCCAGCTCACCATCGTCTAGCTCCTACGAGCAGTACTTC
cdr3_aa: CASSPSSSSYEQYF

d_call: .
j_call: TRBJ2-3
clone_size: .
v_call: TRBV7-9
cdr3_nt: TGTGCCAGCAGCCCTATCACAGATACGCAGTATTTT
cdr3_aa: CASSPITDTQYF

d_call: .
j_call: TRBJ2-3
clone_size: .
v_call: TRBV5-1
cdr3_nt: TGCGCCAGCAGCTTGGCACAGGGGGGGCAAGGAGATACGCAGTATTTT
cdr3_aa: CASSLAQGGQGDTQYF

d_call: TRBD1
j_call: TRBJ1-2
clone_size: .
v_call: TRBV4-3
cdr3_nt: TGCGCCAGCAGCCCCGGGTCACTGACAGGGCTCTATGGCTACACCTTC
cdr3_aa: CASSPGSLTGLYGYTF

d_call: .
j_call: TRBJ1-4
clone_size: .
v_call: TRBV6-6
cdr3_nt: TGTGCCAGCAGGAGGGGGGCAACTAATGAAAAACTGTTTTTT
cdr3_aa: CASRRGATNEKLFF

d_call: .
j_call: TRBJ1-2
clone_size: .
v_call: TRBV9
cdr3_nt: TGTGCCAGCACCAGCGTAGACAGGACAGAAGGCTACACCTTC
cdr3_aa: CASTSVDRTEGYTF

d_call: .
j_call: TRBJ1-5
clone_size: few
v_call: TRBV28
cdr3_nt: TGTGCCAGCAGCCCGGCGAAGGAGCCCCAGCATTTT
cdr3_aa: CASSPAKEPQHF

d_call: TRBD1
j_call: TRBJ1-1
clone_size: .
v_call: TRBV19
cdr3_nt: TGTGCCAGTAGTAGTTTTCTACGACAGGGCCGCAACACTGAAGCTTTCTTT
cdr3_aa: CASSSFLRQGRNTEAFF

d_call: .
j_call: TRBJ2-5
clone_size: .
v_call: TRBV27
cdr3_nt: TGTGCCAGCAGTTTGGGACCCCCGAGTGGGACCCAGTACTTC
cdr3_aa: CASSLGPPSGTQYF

d_call: .
j_call: TRBJ1-1
clone_size: .
v_call: TRBV18
cdr3_nt: TGTGCCGGGTCGGGGGGGGCGATCACTGAAGCTTTCTTT
cdr3_aa: CAGSGGAITEAFF

d_call: .
j_call: TRBJ1-3
clone_size: .
v_call: TRBV7-8
cdr3_nt: TGTGCCAGCAGCTTATATCCACTCGGAAACACCATATATTTT
cdr3_aa: CASSLYPLGNTIYF

d_call: .
j_call: TRBJ2-1
clone_size: .
v_call: TRBV2
cdr3_nt: TGTGCCAGCAGCAGGGCCTCCTACAATGAGCAGTTCTTC
cdr3_aa: CASSRASYNEQFF

d_call: .
j_call: TRBJ1-5
clone_size: few
v_call: TRBV7-2
cdr3_nt: TGTGCCAGCACCCCGACCGGCGACCTCCTCAATCAGCCCCAGCATTTT
cdr3_aa: CASTPTGDLLNQPQHF

d_call: TRBD2
j_call: TRBJ2-1
clone_size: .
v_call: TRBV12-5
cdr3_nt: TGTGCTAGTGGACCCGGACTAGCGGGAGACAATGAGCAGTTCTTC
cdr3_aa: CASGPGLAGDNEQFF

d_call: .
j_call: TRBJ1-5
clone_size: .
v_call: TRBV19
cdr3_nt: TGTGCCAGTAGTCCGGGACTATTCAGCAATCAGCCCCAGCATTTT
cdr3_aa: CASSPGLFSNQPQHF

d_call: .
j_call: TRBJ2-2
clone_size: .
v_call: TRBV6-1
cdr3_nt: TGTGCCAGCAGTGAGGAGCCACGGGCCGGGGAGCTGTTTTTT
cdr3_aa: CASSEEPRAGELFF

d_call: .
j_call: TRBJ2-5
clone_size: .
v_call: TRBV7-8
cdr3_nt: TGTGCCAGCAGCTTAGGGGCAGTTCAAGAGACCCAGTACTTC
cdr3_aa: CASSLGAVQETQYF

d_call: .
j_call: TRBJ2-3
clone_size: once
v_call: TRBV5-1
cdr3_nt: TGCGCCAGCAGCTCGGGTGGGAGCACAGATACGCAGTATTTT
cdr3_aa: CASSSGGSTDTQYF

d_call: TRBD1
j_call: TRBJ2-2
clone_size: .
v_call: TRBV4-2
cdr3_nt: TGTGCCAGCAGCCAAACTTCCATCCGGACAGGGTGGTCCGGGGAGCTGTTTTTT
cdr3_aa: CASSQTSIRTGWSGELFF

d_call: TRBD1
j_call: TRBJ2-5
clone_size: .
v_call: TRBV19
cdr3_nt: TGTGCCAGTAGTTTACAGGGGGCCCTCCAAGAGACCCAGTACTTC
cdr3_aa: CASSLQGALQETQYF

d_call: .
j_call: TRBJ2-7
clone_size: .
v_call: TRBV6-6
cdr3_nt: TGTGCCAGCAGGGAAGGGGTGAGCGTGAACGAGCAGTACTTC
cdr3_aa: CASREGVSVNEQYF

d_call: .
j_call: TRBJ1-3
clone_size: .
v_call: TRBV28
cdr3_nt: TGTGCCAGCAGAACACGCTCCTCTGGAAACACCATATATTTT
cdr3_aa: CASRTRSSGNTIYF

d_call: TRBD1
j_call: TRBJ1-3
clone_size: .
v_call: TRBV7-9
cdr3_nt: TGTGCCAGCAGCTCCACGACAGGGGCGACTGGAAACACCATATATTTT
cdr3_aa: CASSSTTGATGNTIYF

d_call: TRBD1
j_call: TRBJ1-5
clone_size: .
v_call: TRBV28
cdr3_nt: TGTGCCAGCAGCTACCCAGGGGGGAGTCAGCCCCAGCATTTT
cdr3_aa: CASSYPGGSQPQHF

d_call: TRBD1
j_call: TRBJ2-6
clone_size: .
v_call: TRBV2
cdr3_nt: TGTGCCAAGACCCGGGACAGCACCTCTGGGGCCAACGTCCTGACTTTC
cdr3_aa: CAKTRDSTSGANVLTF

d_call: .
j_call: TRBJ2-5
clone_size: .
v_call: TRBV6-1
cdr3_nt: TGTGCCAGCAGTGGGGGAGAGACCCAGTACTTC
cdr3_aa: CASSGGETQYF

d_call: .
j_call: TRBJ2-1
clone_size: .
v_call: TRBV10-3
cdr3_nt: TGTGCCATCAGTGAAGGCGGACGCTACAATGAGCAGTTCTTC
cdr3_aa: CAISEGGRYNEQFF

d_call: .
j_call: TRBJ2-5
clone_size: once
v_call: TRBV20-1
cdr3_nt: TGCTCCTTGATGGGCCAAGAGACCCAGTACTTC
cdr3_aa: CSLMGQETQYF

d_call: .
j_call: TRBJ2-5
clone_size: .
v_call: TRBV2
cdr3_nt: TGTGCCACCAACGGGAGCCCCGAGACCCAGTACTTC
cdr3_aa: CATNGSPETQYF

d_call: .
j_call: TRBJ1-5
clone_size: .
v_call: TRBV4-1
cdr3_nt: TGCGCCAGCAGCCAAGATATGGCGTCTAATCAGCCCCAGCATTTT
cdr3_aa: CASSQDMASNQPQHF

d_call: .
j_call: TRBJ1-6
clone_size: .
v_call: TRBV5-1
cdr3_nt: TGCGCCAGCAGCTCACAGGGTTTAGGTAATTCACCCCTCCACTTT
cdr3_aa: CASSSQGLGNSPLHF

d_call: .
j_call: TRBJ1-4
clone_size: .
v_call: TRBV15
cdr3_nt: TGTGCCACCAGCAGAGGGACCGGGGGATTACTGTTTTTT
cdr3_aa: CATSRGTGGLLFF

d_call: TRBD2
j_call: TRBJ2-1
clone_size: .
v_call: TRBV18
cdr3_nt: TGTGCCAGCTCCCCGCGCAGCGGGAGGGGAGACAATGAGCAGTTCTTC
cdr3_aa: CASSPRSGRGDNEQFF

d_call: .
j_call: TRBJ1-1
clone_size: .
v_call: TRBV19
cdr3_nt: TGTGCCAGTAGTAATCCCCCCATGAACACTGAAGCTTTCTTT
cdr3_aa: CASSNPPMNTEAFF

d_call: .
j_call: TRBJ2-3
clone_size: .
v_call: TRBV11-3
cdr3_nt: TGTGCCAGCAGCACCGGGGGCGGGATGACAGATACGCAGTATTTT
cdr3_aa: CASSTGGGMTDTQYF

d_call: .
j_call: TRBJ1-6
clone_size: once
v_call: TRBV9
cdr3_nt: TGTGCCAGCAGCGTATCCCCGGGGGGACAACGATATTCACCCCTCCACTTT
cdr3_aa: CASSVSPGGQRYSPLHF

d_call: .
j_call: TRBJ2-7
clone_size: .
v_call: TRBV5-5
cdr3_nt: TGTGCCAGCAGCTTGGCGGGGGAGGCCTACGAGCAGTACTTC
cdr3_aa: CASSLAGEAYEQYF

d_call: TRBD1
j_call: TRBJ1-6
clone_size: .
v_call: TRBV7-8
cdr3_nt: TGTGCCAGCAGCCAGGACAGGGGTAATTCACCCCTCCACTTT
cdr3_aa: CASSQDRGNSPLHF

d_call: .
j_call: TRBJ1-1
clone_size: .
v_call: TRBV5-6
cdr3_nt: TGTGCCAGCCTAGCAGGGGCCAAGAACACTGAAGCTTTCTTT
cdr3_aa: CASLAGAKNTEAFF

d_call: .
j_call: TRBJ2-7
clone_size: once
v_call: TRBV15
cdr3_nt: TGTGCCACCAGCAGACCCGGAGGCGGGGCCTTAGGAGAGCAGTACTTC
cdr3_aa: CATSRPGGGALGEQYF

d_call: TRBD1
j_call: TRBJ1-1
clone_size: .
v_call: TRBV7-2
cdr3_nt: TGTGCCAGCAGCTTAGTCCCAGGGGGCACTGAAGCTTTCTTT
cdr3_aa: CASSLVPGGTEAFF

d_call: .
j_call: TRBJ2-3
clone_size: .
v_call: TRBV4-1
cdr3_nt: TGCGCCAGCAGCCTCCTTGTAATAGCCGGCCCTGGCACAGATACGCAGTATTTT
cdr3_aa: CASSLLVIAGPGTDTQYF

d_call: .
j_call: TRBJ2-1
clone_size: .
v_call: TRBV7-7
cdr3_nt: TGTGCCAGCAGCCCAGGGACTTCCAATGAGCAGTTCTTC
cdr3_aa: CASSPGTSNEQFF

d_call: .
j_call: TRBJ1-3
clone_size: .
v_call: TRBV6-5
cdr3_nt: TGTGCCAGCAGTTACAGCTGGTTCGGCAAGGGAAACACCATATATTTT
cdr3_aa: CASSYSWFGKGNTIYF

d_call: TRBD1
j_call: TRBJ2-3
clone_size: .
v_call: TRBV6-5
cdr3_nt: TGTGCCAGCAGAAAACAGGGGAACACAGATACGCAGTATTTT
cdr3_aa: CASRKQGNTDTQYF

d_call: TRBD1
j_call: TRBJ1-1
clone_size: .
v_call: TRBV5-5
cdr3_nt: TGTGCCAGCAGCCGACAGGGGGACACTGAAGCTTTCTTT
cdr3_aa: CASSRQGDTEAFF

d_call: .
j_call: TRBJ1-5
clone_size: .
v_call: TRBV2
cdr3_nt: TGTGCCAGCAGTGAAGGACGGAACAATCAGCCCCAGCATTTT
cdr3_aa: CASSEGRNNQPQHF